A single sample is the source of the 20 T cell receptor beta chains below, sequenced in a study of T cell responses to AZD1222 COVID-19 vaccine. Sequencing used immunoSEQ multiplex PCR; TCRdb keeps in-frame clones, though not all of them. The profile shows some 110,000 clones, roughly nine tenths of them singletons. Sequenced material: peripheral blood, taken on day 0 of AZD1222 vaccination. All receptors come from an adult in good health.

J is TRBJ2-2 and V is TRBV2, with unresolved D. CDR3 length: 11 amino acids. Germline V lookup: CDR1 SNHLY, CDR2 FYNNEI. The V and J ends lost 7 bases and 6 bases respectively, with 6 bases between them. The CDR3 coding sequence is TGTGCCAGCAACGAGGCCGGGGAGCTGTTTTTT. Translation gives CASNEAGELFF.

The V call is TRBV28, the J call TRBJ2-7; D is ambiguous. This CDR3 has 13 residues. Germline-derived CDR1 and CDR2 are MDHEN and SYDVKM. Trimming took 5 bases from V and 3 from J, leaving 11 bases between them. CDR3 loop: CASSTLGGYEQYF. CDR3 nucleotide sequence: TGTGCCAGCAGTACTCTGGGCGGCTACGAGCAGTACTTC.

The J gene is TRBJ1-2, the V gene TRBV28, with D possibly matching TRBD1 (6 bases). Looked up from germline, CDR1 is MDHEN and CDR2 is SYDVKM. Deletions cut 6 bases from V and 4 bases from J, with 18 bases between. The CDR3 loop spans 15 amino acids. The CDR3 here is CASSGPRGGSYGYTF. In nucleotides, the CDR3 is TGTGCCAGCAGCGGTCCACGAGGGGGAAGCTATGGCTACACCTTC.

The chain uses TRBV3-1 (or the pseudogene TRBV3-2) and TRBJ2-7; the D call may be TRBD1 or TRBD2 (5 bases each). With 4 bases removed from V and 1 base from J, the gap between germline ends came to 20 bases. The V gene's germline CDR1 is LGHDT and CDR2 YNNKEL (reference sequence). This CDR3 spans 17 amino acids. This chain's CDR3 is CASSPTYGTGWSYEQYF. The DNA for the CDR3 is TGTGCCAGCAGCCCCACCTACGGGACGGGTTGGTCCTACGAGCAGTACTTC.

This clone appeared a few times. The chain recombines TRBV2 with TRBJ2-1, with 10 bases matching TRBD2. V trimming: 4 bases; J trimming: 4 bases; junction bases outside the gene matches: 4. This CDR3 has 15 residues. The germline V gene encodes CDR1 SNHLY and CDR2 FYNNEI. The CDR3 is CASSGGTSEYNEQFF. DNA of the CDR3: TGTGCCAGCAGTGGAGGGACTAGCGAATACAATGAGCAGTTCTTC.

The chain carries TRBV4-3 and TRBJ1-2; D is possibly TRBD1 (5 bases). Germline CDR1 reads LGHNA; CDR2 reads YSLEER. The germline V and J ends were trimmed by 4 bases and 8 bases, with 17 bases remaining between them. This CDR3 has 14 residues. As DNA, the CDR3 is TGCGCCAGCAGCCTTGAAGGGACGGCAACGGGCTACACCTTC. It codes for CASSLEGTATGYTF.

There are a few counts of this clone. The CDR3 DNA is TGTGCCAGTAGTGCGGGGACAGGTTGGCATCAGCCCCAGCATTTT. Translated, it gives CASSAGTGWHQPQHF. V gene TRBV19 combines with J gene TRBJ1-5, with TRBD1 matching 8 bases. The CDR3 has 15 residues. Germline loops: CDR1 LNHDA, CDR2 SQIVND (reference sequence). V shed 5 bases, J shed 5 bases, and the junction held 8 bases outside the gene matches.

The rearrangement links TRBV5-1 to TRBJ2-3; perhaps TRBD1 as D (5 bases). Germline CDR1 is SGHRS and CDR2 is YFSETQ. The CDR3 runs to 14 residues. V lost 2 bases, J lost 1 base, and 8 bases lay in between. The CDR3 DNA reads TGCGCCAGCAGCTTAGAAGGGGGCACAGATACGCAGTATTTT. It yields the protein CASSLEGGTDTQYF.

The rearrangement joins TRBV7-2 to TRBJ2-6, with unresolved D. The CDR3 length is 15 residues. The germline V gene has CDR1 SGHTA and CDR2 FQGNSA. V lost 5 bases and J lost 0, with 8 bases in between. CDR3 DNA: TGTGCCAGCAGCCCAGACGTCTCTGGGGCCAACGTCCTGACTTTC. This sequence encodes CASSPDVSGANVLTF.

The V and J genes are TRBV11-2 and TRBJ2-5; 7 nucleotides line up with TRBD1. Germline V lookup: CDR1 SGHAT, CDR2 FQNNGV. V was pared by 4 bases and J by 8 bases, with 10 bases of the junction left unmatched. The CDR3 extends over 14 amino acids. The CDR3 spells CASSSLKQGRTQYF. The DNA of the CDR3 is TGTGCCAGCAGCTCTCTTAAACAGGGGCGTACCCAGTACTTC.

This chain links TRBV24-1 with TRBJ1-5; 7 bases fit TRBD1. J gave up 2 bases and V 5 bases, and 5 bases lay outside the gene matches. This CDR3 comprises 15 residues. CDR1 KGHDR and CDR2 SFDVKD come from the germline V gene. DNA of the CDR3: TGTGCCACCAGTGCCGGGACAGAAGGCAATCAGCCCCAGCATTTT. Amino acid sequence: CATSAGTEGNQPQHF.

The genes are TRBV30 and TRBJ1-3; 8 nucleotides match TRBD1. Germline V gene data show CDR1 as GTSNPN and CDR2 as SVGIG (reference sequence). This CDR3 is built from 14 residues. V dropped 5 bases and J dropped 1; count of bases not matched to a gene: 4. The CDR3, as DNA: TGTGCCTGGGACAGGGGAACTTCTGGAAACACCATATATTTT. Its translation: CAWDRGTSGNTIYF.

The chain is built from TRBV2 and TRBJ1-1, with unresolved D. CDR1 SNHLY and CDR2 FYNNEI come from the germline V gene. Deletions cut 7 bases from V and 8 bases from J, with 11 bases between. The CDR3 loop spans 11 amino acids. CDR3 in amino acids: CASKPMIEAFF. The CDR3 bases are TGTGCCAGCAAACCTATGATAGAAGCTTTCTTT.

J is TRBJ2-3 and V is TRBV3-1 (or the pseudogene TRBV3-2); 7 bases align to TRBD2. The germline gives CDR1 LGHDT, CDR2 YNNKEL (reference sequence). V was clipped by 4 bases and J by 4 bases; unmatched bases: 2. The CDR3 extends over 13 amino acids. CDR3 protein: CASSLGGSDTQYF. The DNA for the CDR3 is TGTGCCAGCAGCCTGGGGGGGTCAGATACGCAGTATTTT.

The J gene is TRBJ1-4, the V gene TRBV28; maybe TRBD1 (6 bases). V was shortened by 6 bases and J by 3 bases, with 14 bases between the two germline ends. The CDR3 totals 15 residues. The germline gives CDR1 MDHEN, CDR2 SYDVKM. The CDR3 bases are TGTGCCAGCAGCCGCCCCACAGGGCCTAATGAAAAACTGTTTTTT. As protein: CASSRPTGPNEKLFF.

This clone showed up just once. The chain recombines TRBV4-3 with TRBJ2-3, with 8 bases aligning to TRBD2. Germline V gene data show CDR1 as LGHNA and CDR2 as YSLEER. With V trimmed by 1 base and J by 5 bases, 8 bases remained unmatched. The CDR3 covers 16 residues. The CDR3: CASSQGSSGRIDTQYF. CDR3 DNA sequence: TGCGCCAGCAGCCAAGGGTCTAGCGGGCGGATAGATACGCAGTATTTT.

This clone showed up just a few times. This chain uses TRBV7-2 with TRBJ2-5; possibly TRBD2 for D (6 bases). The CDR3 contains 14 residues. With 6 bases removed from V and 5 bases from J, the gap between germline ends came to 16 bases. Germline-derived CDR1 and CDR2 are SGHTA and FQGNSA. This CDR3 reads CASRDSGPPETQYF. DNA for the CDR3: TGTGCCAGCAGGGATAGCGGACCTCCGGAGACCCAGTACTTC.

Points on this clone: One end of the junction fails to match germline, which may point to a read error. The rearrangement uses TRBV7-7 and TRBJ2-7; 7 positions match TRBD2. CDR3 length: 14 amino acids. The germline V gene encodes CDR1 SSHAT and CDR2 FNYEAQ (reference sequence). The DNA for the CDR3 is TGTGCCAGCAGCTCTACGACTAGCTCCCACGAGCAGTACTTC. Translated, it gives CASSSTTSSHEQYF.

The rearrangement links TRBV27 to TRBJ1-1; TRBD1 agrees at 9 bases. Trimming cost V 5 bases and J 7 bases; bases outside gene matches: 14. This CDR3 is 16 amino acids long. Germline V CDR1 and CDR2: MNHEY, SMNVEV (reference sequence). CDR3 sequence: CASSKFMGTGIGEAFF. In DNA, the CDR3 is TGTGCCAGCAGTAAATTCATGGGGACAGGGATCGGTGAAGCTTTCTTT.

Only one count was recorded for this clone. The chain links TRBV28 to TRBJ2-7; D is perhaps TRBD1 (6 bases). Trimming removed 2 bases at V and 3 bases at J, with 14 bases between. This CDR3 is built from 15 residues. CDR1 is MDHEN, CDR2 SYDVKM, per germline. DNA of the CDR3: TGTGCCAGCAGTTTAGTGACAGGTCCCTACTACGAGCAGTACTTC. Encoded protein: CASSLVTGPYYEQYF.